The next 7 T cell receptor beta chains were all read from a single sample in a study of siplizumab effects on memory and regulatory T cells. Produced via immunoSEQ multiplex PCR; TCRdb's table is partial and in-frame only. The sample has around 100,000 clones; 91% are singletons. Sequencing was carried out using CD4+ T cells sorted from blood. All receptors derive from a human donor in good health.

This clone was seen more than once but under ten times. The same CDR3 arises from other DNA sequences in this sample as well. The chain couples TRBV20-1 to TRBJ2-3; no firm D call. The V end lost 2 bases, the J end lost 3 bases, and 0 bases lay between the germline ends. Germline V gene sequence: CDR1 DFQATT, CDR2 SNEGSKA (reference sequence). The CDR3 is made up of 10 amino acids. This CDR3 is CSARTDTQYF. DNA of the CDR3: TGCAGTGCTAGAACAGATACGCAGTATTTT.

V and J are TRBV2 and TRBJ2-3; 8 nucleotides match TRBD2. The CDR3 consists of 16 residues. V dropped 6 bases and J dropped 0; count of bases not matched to a gene: 8. From germline, CDR1 is SNHLY and CDR2 FYNNEI. DNA for the CDR3: TGTGCCAGCAGCCCGGGGGCGGGGGGAAGCACAGATACGCAGTATTTT. Amino acid sequence: CASSPGAGGSTDTQYF. Supplemented by reference TRBV2 and TRBJ2-3, the full variable domain reads EPEVTQTPSHQVTQMGQEVILRCVPISNHLYFYWYRQILGQKVEFLVSFYNNEISEKSEIFDDQFSVERPDGSNFTLKIRSTKLEDSAMYFCASSPGAGGSTDTQYFGPGTRLTVL.

This chain connects TRBV6-5 to TRBJ2-7; D could derive from TRBD1 or TRBD2 (6 bases each). The CDR3 contains 15 residues. V lost 0 bases and J 7 bases, leaving 16 bases between the germline ends. Germline V lookup: CDR1 MNHEY, CDR2 SVGAGI. The CDR3 reads CASSYSGLGGGEQYF. In DNA, the CDR3 is TGTGCCAGCAGTTACTCGGGCCTCGGAGGGGGAGAGCAGTACTTC.

The chain couples TRBV7-2 to TRBJ1-5; D is unresolved. The CDR3 runs 17 residues. V was clipped by 5 bases and J by 9 bases, with 26 bases between them. Germline CDR1 and CDR2: SGHTA and FQGNSA. CDR3 sequence: CASSPPPSGLISRPQHF. Written as DNA, the CDR3 is TGTGCCAGCAGCCCACCACCGTCGGGCCTAATCAGTCGGCCCCAGCATTTT.

The chain employs TRBV18 and TRBJ1-2; a weak D match, TRBD1 (5 bases). The CDR3 runs 14 residues. In germline, CDR1 is KGHSH, CDR2 LQKENI. The V gene lost 6 bases and the J gene lost 4 bases, with 15 bases spanning the gap. The CDR3 region has the DNA TGTGCCAGCTCTCCCGAGACAGACTCCTATGGCTACACCTTC. It translates to CASSPETDSYGYTF.

The J gene is TRBJ2-2, the V gene TRBV12-5; D may be TRBD1 (6 bases). CDR1 LGHNT and CDR2 FRNRAP come from the germline V gene. The CDR3 covers 17 residues. The V end was cut by 0 bases, the J end by 1 base, with 12 bases between. The CDR3 DNA is TGTGCTAGTGGTTTGGTACAGGGCTCTATGAACACCGGGGAGCTGTTTTTT. Amino acid sequence: CASGLVQGSMNTGELFF. Supplemented by reference TRBV12-5 and TRBJ2-2, the full variable domain reads DARVTQTPRHKVTEMGQEVTMRCQPILGHNTVFWYRQTMMQGLELLAYFRNRAPLDDSGMPKDRFSAEMPDATLATLKIQPSEPRDSAVYFCASGLVQGSMNTGELFFGEGSRLTVL.

The chain combines TRBV29-1 with TRBJ1-3, with D hard to call. The V and J ends lost 6 bases and 4 bases respectively, with 10 bases between them. The germline V gene has CDR1 SQVTM and CDR2 ANQGSEA. The CDR3 is made up of 12 amino acids. For the CDR3, the DNA is TGCAGCGTCTGGACTCAAGGAAACACCATATATTTT. It yields the protein CSVWTQGNTIYF.